Listed here is a single T cell receptor (beta chain). Sequencing was performed with immunoSEQ multiplex PCR; in TCRdb, only in-frame clones are kept and a portion is missing. Of 150,000 to 200,000 clones in the sample, roughly 87% were seen once. These data belong to a study of blood T cell repertoires in COVID-19. Study context: T cells, B-cell-depleted T cells, or PBMCs supplied cDNA or gDNA.

Germline V lookup: CDR1 MGHRA, CDR2 YSYEKL. There are 14 residues in the CDR3. V was shortened by 1 base and J by 2 bases, with 6 bases between the two germline ends. The rearrangement uses TRBV4-1 and TRBJ2-1; the D is unclear. The sequence derives from a woman aged 55-69 years with COVID-19, enrolled during active disease. What was sequenced was peripheral blood. The CDR3 is CASSQVQPYNEQFF. In nucleotides, the CDR3 is TGCGCCAGCAGCCAAGTACAACCCTACAATGAGCAGTTCTTC.